This record looks at one TCR beta chain sequence and its context. Its antigen is currently unknown. Both 60 Vbeta primers and 13 Jbeta primers went into the PCR. This table comes from immunoSEQ multiplex PCR, and its TCRdb copy is limited to in-frame clones, with some not included. The sample lists about 120,000 clones, roughly 80% occurring once. The entry originates in a study of cytomegalovirus exposure and HLA in healthy donors. General study results and limits: Donors belonging to an Asian-associated ancestry cluster reportedly showed fewer N-insertions in productive TCRs than the approximately 680-donor mean, according to what a later analysis found. Most subjects had HLA-A and HLA-B alleles reportedly predicted accurately by TCR beta sequences.

The CDR3 extends over 13 amino acids. V gave up 0 bases and J gave up 2 bases, with 6 bases separating them. Germline lookup yields CDR1 SGHNT and CDR2 YYREEE (reference sequence). This receptor was identified in a man aged 18 to 30 in good health and CMV-seropositive. The chain uses TRBV5-4 and TRBJ2-7; D call uncertain. Material for sequencing was PBMCs. The CDR3 region is CASSLAPAYEQYF. As DNA, the CDR3 is TGTGCCAGCAGCTTGGCCCCCGCCTACGAGCAGTACTTC.